The present entry profiles one TCR beta chain with its context. The entry originates in a study of blood T cell repertoires in COVID-19. Study background: The United States, Italy and Spain supplied acute and convalescent COVID-19 samples. PBMCs, B-cell-depleted T cells, or T cells were the source of the cDNA or gDNA that made up the material.

The Seattle site enrolled patients during active infection and followed them longitudinally. In the source study's methods: Amplified reference gene primers provided the basis for estimating nucleated cell counts. The repertoire was sequenced with immunoSEQ multiplex PCR; TCRdb's copy has only in-frame clones and lacks some. V and J calls and clone size follow that table, whereas D and trimming were derived from the DNA. Here the sample spans about 160,000 clones, about 85% being singletons. The CDR3 is 12 residues long. The V gene lost 0 bases and the J gene lost 5 bases, with 6 bases spanning the gap. Germline CDR1 and CDR2: SGHRS and YFSETQ.

The receptor was isolated from a man older than 75 with COVID-19, enrolled during active disease. The J gene is TRBJ2-7, the V gene TRBV5-1; D may be TRBD1 (5 bases). The material sequenced was peripheral blood. CDR3 coding DNA: TGCGCCAGCAGCTTGGAGGGGCACGAGCAGTACTTC. It is translated as CASSLEGHEQYF.